The clone carrying this TCR beta chain was found a few times. Its target is not known. The sample comes from a study of T-cell memory formation after mild COVID-19. Constant-segment primers served in 5'RACE that generated TCR alpha and TCR beta cDNA libraries bearing sample barcodes and UMIs. A single record per CDR3 protein comes from TCRdb applying MiXCR to the 5' RACE reads. This table has about 470,000 distinct CDR3 sequences, around a sixth appearing once. The V end was cut by 2 bases, the J end by 4 bases, with 10 bases between. The germline CDR1 and CDR2 sequences are KGHDR and SFDVKD. The CDR3 runs 14 residues. Broader study findings: Most CD4+ clones that shrank were in CM and EM, while CD8+ ones turned up in EMRA.

The gene calls are TRBV24-1 and TRBJ2-5; D tentatively reads TRBD1 or TRBD2 (6 bases each). The sequenced material came from PBMCs or a T cell subset sorted from them (not recorded which). This TCR was sampled from an adult woman who had mild COVID-19 (a few samples of this study predate the infection). Cell type and time point are not known. Here the CDR3 DNA reads TGTGCCACCAGTGATTCACAGGGAGGAGAGACCCAGTACTTC. Protein sequence: CATSDSQGGETQYF.